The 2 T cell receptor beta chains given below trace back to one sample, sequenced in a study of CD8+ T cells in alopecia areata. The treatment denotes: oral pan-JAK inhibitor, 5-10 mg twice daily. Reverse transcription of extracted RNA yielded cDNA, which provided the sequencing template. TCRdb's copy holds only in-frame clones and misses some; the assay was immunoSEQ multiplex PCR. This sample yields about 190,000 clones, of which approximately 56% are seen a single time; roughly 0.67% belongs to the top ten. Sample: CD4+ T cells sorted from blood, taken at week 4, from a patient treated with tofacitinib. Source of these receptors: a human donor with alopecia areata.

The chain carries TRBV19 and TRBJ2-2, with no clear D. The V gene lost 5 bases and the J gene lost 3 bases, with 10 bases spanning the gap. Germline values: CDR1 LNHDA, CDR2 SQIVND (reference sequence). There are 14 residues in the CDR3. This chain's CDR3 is CASSVQEYTGELFF. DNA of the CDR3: TGTGCCAGTAGTGTCCAAGAATACACCGGGGAGCTGTTTTTT.

The CDR3 bases are TGTGCCAGCTCACCGGACGCAGGGCAAGAGACCCAGTACTTC. It is translated as CASSPDAGQETQYF. The gene calls are TRBV18 and TRBJ2-5; possible D gene TRBD1, 5 bases. Per germline, CDR1 KGHSH and CDR2 LQKENI. V was cut by 3 bases and J by 2 bases, with 10 bases left in between. This CDR3 spans 14 amino acids. The full variable domain, its missing parts supplied by reference TRBV18 and TRBJ2-5, is NAGVMQNPRHLVRRRGQEARLRCSPMKGHSHVYWYRQLPEEGLKFMVYLQKENIIDESGMPKERFSAEFPKEGPSILRIQQVVRGDSAAYFCASSPDAGQETQYFGPGTRLLVL.